This T cell receptor (beta chain) was found in a study of cytomegalovirus exposure and HLA in healthy donors. Both 60 Vbeta primers and 13 Jbeta primers went into the PCR. TCRdb's table, derived via immunoSEQ multiplex PCR, lists solely in-frame clones and lacks some. The sample lists 200,000 to 250,000 clones, around four fifths occurring once. Material: PBMCs. This receptor was obtained from an older woman in good health and CMV-seropositive.

CDR3 nucleotides: TGTGCCAGCAGCTTAAAAAACTATGGCACAGATACGCAGTATTTT. Translating gives CASSLKNYGTDTQYF. V and J are TRBV5-4 and TRBJ2-3; no reliable D call. The CDR3 sequence is 15 residues long. V gave up 2 bases and J gave up 1 base, with 11 bases separating them. Germline V gene data show CDR1 as SGHNT and CDR2 as YYREEE (reference sequence).